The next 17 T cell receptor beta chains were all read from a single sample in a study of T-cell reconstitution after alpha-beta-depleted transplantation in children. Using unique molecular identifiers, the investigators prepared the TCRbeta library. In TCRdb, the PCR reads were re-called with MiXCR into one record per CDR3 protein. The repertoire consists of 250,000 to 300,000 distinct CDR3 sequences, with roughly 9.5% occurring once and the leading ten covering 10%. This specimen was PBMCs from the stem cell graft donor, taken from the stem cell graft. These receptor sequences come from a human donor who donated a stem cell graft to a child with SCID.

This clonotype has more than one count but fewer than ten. CDR3 sequence reads: CASNGQGYNEQFF. Written as DNA, the CDR3 is TGTGCCAGCAACGGACAGGGGTACAATGAGCAGTTCTTC. This sequence joins TRBV2 and TRBJ2-1; 9 bases fit TRBD1. There are 13 residues in the CDR3. J lost 4 bases, V lost 7 bases, and 2 bases had no gene match. The germline CDR1 and CDR2 sequences are SNHLY and FYNNEI.

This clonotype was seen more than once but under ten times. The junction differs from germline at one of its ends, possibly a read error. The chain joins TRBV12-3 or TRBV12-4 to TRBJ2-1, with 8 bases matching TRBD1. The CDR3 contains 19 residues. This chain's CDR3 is CACSLGTGLFGSSYNEQFF. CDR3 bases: TGTGCCTGCAGTTTAGGGACAGGTTTGTTTGGGAGCTCCTACAATGAGCAGTTCTTC.

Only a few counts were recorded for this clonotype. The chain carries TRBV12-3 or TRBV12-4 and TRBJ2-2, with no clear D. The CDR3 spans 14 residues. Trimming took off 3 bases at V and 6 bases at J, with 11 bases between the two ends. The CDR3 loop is CASSLTPWAGELFF. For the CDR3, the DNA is TGTGCCAGCAGTTTGACCCCTTGGGCCGGGGAGCTGTTTTTT.

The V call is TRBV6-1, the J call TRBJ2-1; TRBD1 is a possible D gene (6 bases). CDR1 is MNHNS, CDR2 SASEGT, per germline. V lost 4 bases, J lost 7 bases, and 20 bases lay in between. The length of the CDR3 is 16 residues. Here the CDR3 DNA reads TGTGCCAGCAGTGCTGCGACCAGGACAGCAGGTAATGAGCAGTTCTTC. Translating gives CASSAATRTAGNEQFF.

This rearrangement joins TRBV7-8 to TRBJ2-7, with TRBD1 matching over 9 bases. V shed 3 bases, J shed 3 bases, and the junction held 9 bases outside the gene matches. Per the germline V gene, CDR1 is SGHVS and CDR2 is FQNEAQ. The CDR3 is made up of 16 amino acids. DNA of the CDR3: TGTGCCAGCAGCTTCCCCCGGGACAGGGACTTCTACGAGCAGTACTTC. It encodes CASSFPRDRDFYEQYF.

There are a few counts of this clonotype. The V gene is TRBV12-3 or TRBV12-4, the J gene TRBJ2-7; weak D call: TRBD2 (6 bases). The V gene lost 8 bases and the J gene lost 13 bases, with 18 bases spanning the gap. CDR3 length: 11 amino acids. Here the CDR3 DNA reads TGTGCCAGCGGTACCGGGGGACGGTCCTACTTC. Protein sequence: CASGTGGRSYF.

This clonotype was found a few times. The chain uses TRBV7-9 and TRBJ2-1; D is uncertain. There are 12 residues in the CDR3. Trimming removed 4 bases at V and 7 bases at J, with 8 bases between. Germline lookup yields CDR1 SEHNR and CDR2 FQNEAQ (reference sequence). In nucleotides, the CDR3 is TGTGCCAGCAGCTCGGTGAGGAATGAGCAGTTCTTC. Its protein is CASSSVRNEQFF.

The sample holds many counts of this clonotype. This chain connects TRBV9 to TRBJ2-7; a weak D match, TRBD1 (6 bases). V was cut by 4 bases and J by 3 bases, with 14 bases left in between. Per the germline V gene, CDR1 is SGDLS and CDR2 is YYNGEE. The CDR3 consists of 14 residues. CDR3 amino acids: CASSLRTERYEQYF. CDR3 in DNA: TGTGCCAGCAGCCTCCGGACAGAGCGCTACGAGCAGTACTTC.

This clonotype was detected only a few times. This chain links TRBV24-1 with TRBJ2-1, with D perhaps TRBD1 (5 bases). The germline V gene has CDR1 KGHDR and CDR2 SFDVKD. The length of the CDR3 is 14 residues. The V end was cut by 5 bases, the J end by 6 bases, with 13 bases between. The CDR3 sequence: CATSGQGRPNEQFF. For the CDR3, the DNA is TGTGCCACCAGTGGGCAGGGTCGACCCAATGAGCAGTTCTTC.

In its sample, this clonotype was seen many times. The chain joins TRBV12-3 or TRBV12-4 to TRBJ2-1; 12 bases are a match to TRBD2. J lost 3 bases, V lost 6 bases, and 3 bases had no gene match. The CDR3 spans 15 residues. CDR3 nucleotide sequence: TGTGCCAGCAGCCTAGCGGGGGGGTTCTACAATGAGCAGTTCTTC. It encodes CASSLAGGFYNEQFF.

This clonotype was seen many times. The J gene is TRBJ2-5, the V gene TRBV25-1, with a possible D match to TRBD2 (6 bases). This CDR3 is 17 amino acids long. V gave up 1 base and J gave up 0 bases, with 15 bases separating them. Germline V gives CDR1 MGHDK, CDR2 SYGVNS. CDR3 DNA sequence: TGTGCCAGCAGTGAATTCCGGGGGACCGCGTACCAAGAGACCCAGTACTTC. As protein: CASSEFRGTAYQETQYF. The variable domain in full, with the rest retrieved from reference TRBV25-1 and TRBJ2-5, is EADIYQTPRYLVIGTGKKITLECSQTMGHDKMYWYQQDPGMELHLIHYSYGVNSTEKGDLSSESTVSRIRTEHFPLTLESARPSHTSQYLCASSEFRGTAYQETQYFGPGTRLLVL.

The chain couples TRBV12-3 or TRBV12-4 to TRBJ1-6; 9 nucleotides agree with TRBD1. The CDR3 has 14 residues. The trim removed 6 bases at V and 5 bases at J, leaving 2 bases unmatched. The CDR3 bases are TGTGCCAGCAGCCGGGACAGGGATAATTCACCCCTCCACTTT. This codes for CASSRDRDNSPLHF.

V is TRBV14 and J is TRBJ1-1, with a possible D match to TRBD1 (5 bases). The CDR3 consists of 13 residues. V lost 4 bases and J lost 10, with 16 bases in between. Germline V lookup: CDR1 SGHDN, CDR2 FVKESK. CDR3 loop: CASSRAGGASAFF. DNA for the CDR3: TGTGCCAGCAGCCGAGCGGGGGGAGCGTCAGCTTTCTTT.

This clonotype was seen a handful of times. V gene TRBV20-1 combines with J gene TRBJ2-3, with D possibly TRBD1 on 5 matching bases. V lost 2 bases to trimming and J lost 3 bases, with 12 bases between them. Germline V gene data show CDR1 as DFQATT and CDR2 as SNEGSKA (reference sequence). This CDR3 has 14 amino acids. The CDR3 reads CSARFTGITDTQYF. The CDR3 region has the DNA TGCAGTGCTAGATTTACAGGAATTACAGATACGCAGTATTTT.

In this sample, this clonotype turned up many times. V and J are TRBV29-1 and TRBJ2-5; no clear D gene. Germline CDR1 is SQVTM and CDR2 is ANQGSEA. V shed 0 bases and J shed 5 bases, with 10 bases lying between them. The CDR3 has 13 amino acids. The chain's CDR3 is CSVEDFPGETQYF. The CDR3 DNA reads TGCAGCGTTGAAGATTTTCCCGGGGAGACCCAGTACTTC.

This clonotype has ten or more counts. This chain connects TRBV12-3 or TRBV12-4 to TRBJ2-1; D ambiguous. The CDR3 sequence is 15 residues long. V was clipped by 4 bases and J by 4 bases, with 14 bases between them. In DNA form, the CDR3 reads TGTGCCAGCAGTTCTCTTAACTTGGGGTACAATGAGCAGTTCTTC. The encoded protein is CASSSLNLGYNEQFF.

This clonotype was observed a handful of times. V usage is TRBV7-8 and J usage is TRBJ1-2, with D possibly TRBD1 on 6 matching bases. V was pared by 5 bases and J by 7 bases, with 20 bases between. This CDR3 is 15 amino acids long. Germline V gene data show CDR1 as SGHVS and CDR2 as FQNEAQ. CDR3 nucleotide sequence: TGTGCCAGCAGCCCAGGGGTCAGGGTCGAAACTGGCTACACCTTC. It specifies CASSPGVRVETGYTF.